Listed below are T cell receptor beta chains from one sample, sequenced in a study of blood T cell repertoires in COVID-19. The data were produced by immunoSEQ multiplex PCR, yet TCRdb's version contains in-frame clones alone and is incomplete. Of a few hundred thousand clones detected, almost 90% appear once; the ten largest clones hold about 4.5%. Sequencing was carried out using PBMCs or T cells enriched from blood (not recorded which). These receptors all come from a woman under 30 with acute COVID-19. CDR3s include the opening cysteine and the closing phenylalanine or tryptophan. Each record gives: CDR3 protein, CDR3 DNA, clone size, J gene, D gene, V gene. The D gene is left open where the match is weak. Part of the rows lack a size; the others show once, few, many or a class for expanded clones.

CDR3aa: CASSTGGLNTEAFF
CDR3nt: TGTGCCAGCAGTACAGGGGGACTGAACACTGAAGCTTTCTTT
abundance: NA
j_gene: TRBJ1-1
d_gene: TRBD1
v_gene: TRBV6-5

CDR3aa: CASSLAQGSYNSPLHF
CDR3nt: TGTGCCAGCAGTTTAGCACAGGGCTCCTATAATTCACCCCTCCACTTT
abundance: NA
j_gene: TRBJ1-6
d_gene: NA
v_gene: TRBV27

CDR3aa: CASSQGQGAPYEQYF
CDR3nt: TGTGCCAGCAGCCAAGGACAGGGGGCTCCCTACGAGCAGTACTTC
abundance: NA
j_gene: TRBJ2-7
d_gene: TRBD1
v_gene: TRBV28

CDR3aa: CASTRGGGALYGYTF
CDR3nt: TGTGCCAGTACCCGCGGGGGGGGTGCCCTGTATGGCTACACCTTC
abundance: NA
j_gene: TRBJ1-2
d_gene: NA
v_gene: TRBV19

CDR3aa: CASSVGGYAAGNEQYF
CDR3nt: TGTGCCAGCAGCGTTGGTGGTTACGCCGCGGGGAACGAGCAGTACTTC
abundance: NA
j_gene: TRBJ2-7
d_gene: NA
v_gene: TRBV9

CDR3aa: CASSQDYYEQYF
CDR3nt: TGTGCCAGCAGCCAAGATTACTACGAGCAGTACTTC
abundance: NA
j_gene: TRBJ2-7
d_gene: NA
v_gene: TRBV3-1/TRBV3-2

CDR3aa: CASTRGDRALYGYTF
CDR3nt: TGTGCCAGCACCCGTGGGGACAGGGCCCTCTATGGCTACACCTTC
abundance: once
j_gene: TRBJ1-2
d_gene: TRBD1
v_gene: TRBV7-2

CDR3aa: CASGDNIRREQYF
CDR3nt: TGTGCCAGCGGGGACAATATCCGGAGGGAGCAGTACTTC
abundance: NA
j_gene: TRBJ2-7
d_gene: NA
v_gene: TRBV19

CDR3aa: CASSSDRAAGANVLTF
CDR3nt: TGCGCCAGCAGCTCGGACAGGGCGGCTGGGGCCAACGTCCTGACTTTC
abundance: NA
j_gene: TRBJ2-6
d_gene: TRBD1
v_gene: TRBV5-1

CDR3aa: CASSERHPLAGQYF
CDR3nt: TGTGCCAGCAGTGAACGCCATCCCCTAGCGGGCCAGTACTTC
abundance: NA
j_gene: TRBJ2-7
d_gene: TRBD2
v_gene: TRBV25-1